This TCR beta chain was found in a study of T cells in Graves' hyperthyroidism and ophthalmopathy. Uncontrolled infection, other autoimmune disease, pregnancy or lactation led to exclusion. Clinical symptoms, serum thyroxine and TRAb, thyroid ultrasound and orbital computed tomography were used for the diagnoses. This CDR3 region has 15 residues. V was cut by 6 bases and J by 1 base, with 12 bases left in between. The germline CDR1 and CDR2 sequences are MNHEY and SVGAGI. Amplified TCR beta CDR3 regions derived from RNA transcripts. In the first-round RT-PCR of the TCR CDR3, the HTBI primer set was used. A single record per CDR3 protein comes from TCRdb applying MiXCR to the multiplex PCR reads. The sample lists roughly 400,000 distinct CDR3 sequences, more than 13% occurring once.

The clonotype originates from a man in his fifties with Graves' ophthalmopathy. The chain employs TRBV6-5 and TRBJ2-2; a possible D gene is TRBD2 (5 bases). The source material was blood. CDR3 nucleotide sequence: TGTGCCAGCAGAGACCAGGACTTGAACACCGGGGAGCTGTTTTTT. Its translation: CASRDQDLNTGELFF.